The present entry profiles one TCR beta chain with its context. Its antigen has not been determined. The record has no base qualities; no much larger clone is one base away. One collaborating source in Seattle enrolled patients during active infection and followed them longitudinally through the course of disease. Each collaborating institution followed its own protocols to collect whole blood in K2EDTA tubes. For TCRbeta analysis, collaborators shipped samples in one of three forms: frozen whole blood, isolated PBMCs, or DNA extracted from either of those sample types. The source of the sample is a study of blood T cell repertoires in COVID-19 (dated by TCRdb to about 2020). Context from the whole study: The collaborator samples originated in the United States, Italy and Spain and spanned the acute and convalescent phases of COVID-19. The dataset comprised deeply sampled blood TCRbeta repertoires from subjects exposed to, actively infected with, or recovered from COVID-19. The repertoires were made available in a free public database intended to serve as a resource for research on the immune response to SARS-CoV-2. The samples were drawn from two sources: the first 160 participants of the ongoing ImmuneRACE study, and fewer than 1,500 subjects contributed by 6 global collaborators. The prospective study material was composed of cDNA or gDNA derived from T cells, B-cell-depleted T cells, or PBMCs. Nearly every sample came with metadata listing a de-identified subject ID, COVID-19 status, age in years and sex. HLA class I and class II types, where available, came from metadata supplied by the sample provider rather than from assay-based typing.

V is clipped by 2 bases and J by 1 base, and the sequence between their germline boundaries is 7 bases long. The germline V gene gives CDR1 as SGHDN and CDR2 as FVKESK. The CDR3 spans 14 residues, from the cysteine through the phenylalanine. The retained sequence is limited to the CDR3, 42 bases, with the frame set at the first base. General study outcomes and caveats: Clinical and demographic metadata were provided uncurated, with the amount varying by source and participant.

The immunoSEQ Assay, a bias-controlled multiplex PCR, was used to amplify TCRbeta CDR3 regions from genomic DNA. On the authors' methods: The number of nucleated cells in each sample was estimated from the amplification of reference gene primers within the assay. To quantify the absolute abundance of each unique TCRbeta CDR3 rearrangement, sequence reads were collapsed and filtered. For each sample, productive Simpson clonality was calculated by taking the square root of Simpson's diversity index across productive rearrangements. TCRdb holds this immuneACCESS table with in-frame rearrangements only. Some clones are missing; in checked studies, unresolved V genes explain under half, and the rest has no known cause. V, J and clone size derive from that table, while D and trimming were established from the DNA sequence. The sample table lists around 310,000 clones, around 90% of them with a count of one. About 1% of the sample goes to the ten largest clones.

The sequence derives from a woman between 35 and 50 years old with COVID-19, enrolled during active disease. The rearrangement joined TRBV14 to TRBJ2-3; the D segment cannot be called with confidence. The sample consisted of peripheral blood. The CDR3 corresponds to CASSQFRGTDTQYF. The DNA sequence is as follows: TGTGCCAGCAGCCAATTCCGGGGCACAGATACGCAGTATTTT.